This entry lists 9 T cell receptor beta chains sequenced from one sample in a study of T cells in Graves' hyperthyroidism and ophthalmopathy. Template material for amplifying TCR beta CDR3 regions consisted of RNA transcripts. A set of HTBI primers served as the primers for a first-round RT-PCR of the TCR CDR3. TCRdb ran MiXCR on the multiplex PCR reads and lists one entry per CDR3 protein. Among approximately 330,000 distinct CDR3 sequences, over 20% were seen once, and the ten largest hold 50%. What was sequenced was blood. Receptor source: a woman between 50 and 59 years old with Graves' hyperthyroidism.

The table lists this clonotype with many counts. The J gene is TRBJ2-7, the V gene TRBV2; no definite D call. The germline V gene has CDR1 SNHLY and CDR2 FYNNEI. Trimming shortened V by 7 bases and J by 3 bases, and 13 bases separated the two germline ends. There are 13 residues in the CDR3. The chain's CDR3 is CASIKEQLYEQYF. The DNA for the CDR3 is TGTGCCAGCATCAAGGAACAGCTCTACGAGCAGTACTTC.

This clonotype was counted many times. The chain combines TRBV20-1 with TRBJ2-7; 10 bases line up with TRBD2. V shed 5 bases, J shed 2 bases, and the junction held 3 bases outside the gene matches. Germline loops: CDR1 DFQATT, CDR2 SNEGSKA (reference sequence). The CDR3 is 13 amino acids. CDR3 nucleotides: TGCAGTGCTCAAAGCGGGGGGGCCTACGAGCAGTACTTC. Protein product: CSAQSGGAYEQYF.

The V call is TRBV28, the J call TRBJ1-2; D gene uncertain. V lost 3 bases and J 9 bases, leaving 17 bases between the germline ends. The CDR3 runs to 14 residues. From germline, CDR1 is MDHEN and CDR2 SYDVKM. CDR3: CASSFKIHLGRYTF. DNA for the CDR3: TGTGCCAGCAGTTTTAAGATTCATCTTGGCCGCTACACCTTC.

This clonotype has a count of ten or more. V gene TRBV5-1 combines with J gene TRBJ2-7, with D uncertain. Between the trimmed V and J ends, which lost 0 bases and 5 bases, there was a span of 6 bases. Germline CDR1 is SGHRS and CDR2 is YFSETQ. The CDR3 sequence is 12 residues long. The CDR3: CASSLEGHEQYF. DNA of the CDR3: TGCGCCAGCAGCTTGGAAGGGCACGAGCAGTACTTC.

Ten or more counts support this clonotype. Written as DNA, the CDR3 is TGTGCCAGCTCACCAAGGACGGGATATGGCTACACCTTC. It is translated as CASSPRTGYGYTF. V gene TRBV18 combines with J gene TRBJ1-2; unclear D gene. The CDR3 is made up of 13 amino acids. Germline-derived CDR1 and CDR2 are KGHSH and LQKENI. Deletions cut 2 bases from V and 5 bases from J, with 9 bases between.

This chain links TRBV10-3 with TRBJ2-1; TRBD2 matches 11 bases. Germline loops: CDR1 ENHRY, CDR2 SYGVKD. Trimming removed 4 bases from V and 3 bases from J; junction bases left unmatched: 11. The CDR3 runs 18 residues. The CDR3 nucleotides read TGTGCCATCAGTGGGACTAGCGGGTTAGGCGGGGGCTACAATGAGCAGTTCTTC. Translating it yields CAISGTSGLGGGYNEQFF.

The chain recombines TRBV20-1 with TRBJ1-1, with no clear D. V was clipped by 6 bases and J by 10 bases, with 18 bases between them. This CDR3 is built from 12 residues. Germline loops: CDR1 DFQATT, CDR2 SNEGSKA (reference sequence). In nucleotides, the CDR3 is TGCAGTGCGCCTGCATCCATGAATGGAGCTTTCTTT. Protein: CSAPASMNGAFF.

The rearrangement links TRBV7-2 to TRBJ1-6; D not resolved. V was clipped by 2 bases and J by 9 bases, with 2 bases between them. The CDR3 spans 11 residues. Germline CDR1 reads SGHTA; CDR2 reads FQGNSA. The CDR3: CASSLSSPLHF. The DNA for the CDR3 is TGTGCCAGCAGCTTAAGTTCACCCCTCCACTTT.

This clonotype was seen many times. The gene calls are TRBV28 and TRBJ2-2, with a tentative D call TRBD1 (6 bases). This CDR3 region has 15 residues. V was pared by 5 bases and J by 4 bases, with 14 bases between. Germline CDR1 and CDR2: MDHEN and SYDVKM. DNA for the CDR3: TGTGCCAGCAGTAACACAGGGACGAGCACCGGGGAGCTGTTTTTT. Translating gives CASSNTGTSTGELFF.